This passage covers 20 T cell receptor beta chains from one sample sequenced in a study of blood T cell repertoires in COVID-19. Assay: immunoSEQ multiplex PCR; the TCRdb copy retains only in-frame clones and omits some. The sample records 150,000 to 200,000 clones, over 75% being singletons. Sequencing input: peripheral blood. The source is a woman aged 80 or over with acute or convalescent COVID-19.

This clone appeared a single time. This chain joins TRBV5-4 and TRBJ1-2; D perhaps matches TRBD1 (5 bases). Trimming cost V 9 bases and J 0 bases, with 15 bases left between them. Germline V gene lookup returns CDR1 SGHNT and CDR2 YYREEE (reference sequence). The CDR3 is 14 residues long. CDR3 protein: CATQGLNPNYGYTF. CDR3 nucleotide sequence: TGTGCCACCCAGGGCTTAAACCCTAACTATGGCTACACCTTC.

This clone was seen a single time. The CDR3 sequence is CSVADKPGLEQYF. The CDR3 nucleotides are TGCAGCGTTGCGGACAAACCAGGGCTCGAGCAGTACTTC. The chain joins TRBV29-1 to TRBJ2-7, with D possibly matching TRBD1 (5 bases). From germline, CDR1 is SQVTM and CDR2 ANQGSEA. There are 13 residues in the CDR3. Between the trimmed V and J ends, which lost 4 bases and 6 bases, there was a span of 16 bases.

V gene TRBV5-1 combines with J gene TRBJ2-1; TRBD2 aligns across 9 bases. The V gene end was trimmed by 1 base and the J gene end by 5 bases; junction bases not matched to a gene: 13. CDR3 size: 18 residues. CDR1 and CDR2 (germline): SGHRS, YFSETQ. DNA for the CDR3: TGCGCCAGCAGCTTGTTACTAGCGGGTGGTGGCGGGAACAATGAGCAGTTCTTC. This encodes CASSLLLAGGGGNNEQFF.

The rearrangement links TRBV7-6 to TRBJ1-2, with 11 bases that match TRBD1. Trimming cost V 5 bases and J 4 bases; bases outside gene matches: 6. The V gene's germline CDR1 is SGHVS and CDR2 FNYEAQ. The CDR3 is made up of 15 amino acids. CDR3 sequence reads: CASSQRTGGSYGYTF. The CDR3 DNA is TGTGCCAGCAGCCAGAGGACAGGGGGCAGCTATGGCTACACCTTC.

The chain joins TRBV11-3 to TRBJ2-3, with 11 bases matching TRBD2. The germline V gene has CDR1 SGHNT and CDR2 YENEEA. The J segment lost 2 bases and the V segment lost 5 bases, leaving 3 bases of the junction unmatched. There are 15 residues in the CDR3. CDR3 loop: CASSRGLAATDTQYF. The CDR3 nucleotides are TGTGCCAGCAGCCGGGGACTAGCGGCCACAGATACGCAGTATTTT.

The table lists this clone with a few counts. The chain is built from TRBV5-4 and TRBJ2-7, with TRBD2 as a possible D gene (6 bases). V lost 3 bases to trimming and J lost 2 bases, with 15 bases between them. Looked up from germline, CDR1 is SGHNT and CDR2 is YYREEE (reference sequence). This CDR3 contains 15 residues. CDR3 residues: CASSSSMGRTYEQYF. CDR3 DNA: TGTGCCAGCAGCTCGAGTATGGGGAGGACCTACGAGCAGTACTTC.

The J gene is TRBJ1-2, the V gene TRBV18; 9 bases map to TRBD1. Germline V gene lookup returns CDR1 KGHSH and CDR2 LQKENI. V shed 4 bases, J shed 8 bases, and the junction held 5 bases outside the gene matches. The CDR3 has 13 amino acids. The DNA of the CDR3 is TGTGCCAGCTCACTCGGACAGGGGATGGGCTACACCTTC. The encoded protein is CASSLGQGMGYTF.

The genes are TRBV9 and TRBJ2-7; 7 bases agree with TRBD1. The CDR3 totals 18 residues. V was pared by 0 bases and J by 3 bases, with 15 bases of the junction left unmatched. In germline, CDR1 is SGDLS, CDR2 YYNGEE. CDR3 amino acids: CASSVANWWRGGGYEQYF. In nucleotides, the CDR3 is TGTGCCAGCAGCGTAGCTAACTGGTGGAGAGGGGGCGGCTACGAGCAGTACTTC.

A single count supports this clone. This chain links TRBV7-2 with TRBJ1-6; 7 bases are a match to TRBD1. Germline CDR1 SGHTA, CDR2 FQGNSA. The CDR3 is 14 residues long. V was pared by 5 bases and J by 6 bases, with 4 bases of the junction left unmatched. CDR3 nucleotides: TGTGCCAGCAGCGAACAGGGGACTAATTCACCCCTCCACTTT. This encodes CASSEQGTNSPLHF. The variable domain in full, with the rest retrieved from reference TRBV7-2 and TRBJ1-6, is GAGVSQSPSNKVTEKGKDVELRCDPISGHTALYWYRQSLGQGLEFLIYFQGNSAPDKSGLPSDRFSAERTGGSVSTLTIQRTQQEDSAVYLCASSEQGTNSPLHFGNGTRLTVT.

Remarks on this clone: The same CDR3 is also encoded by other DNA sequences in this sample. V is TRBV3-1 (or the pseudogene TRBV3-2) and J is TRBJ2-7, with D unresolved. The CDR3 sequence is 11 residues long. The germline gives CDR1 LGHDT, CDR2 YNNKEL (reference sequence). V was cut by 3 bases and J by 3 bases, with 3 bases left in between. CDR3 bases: TGTGCCAGCAGCCAGTACTACGAGCAGTACTTC. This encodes CASSQYYEQYF.

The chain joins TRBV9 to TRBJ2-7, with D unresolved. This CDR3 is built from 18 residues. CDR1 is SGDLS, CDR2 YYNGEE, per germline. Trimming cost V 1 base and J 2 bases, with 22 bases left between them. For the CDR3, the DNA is TGTGCCAGCAGCGTATTATCTAGAAATACCATATGCCCCTACGAGCAGTACTTC. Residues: CASSVLSRNTICPYEQYF.

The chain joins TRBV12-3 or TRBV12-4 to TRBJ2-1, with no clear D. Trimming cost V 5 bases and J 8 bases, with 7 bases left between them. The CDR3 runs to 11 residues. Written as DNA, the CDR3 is TGTGCCAGCAGTATTGCGGATGAGCAGTTCTTC. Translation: CASSIADEQFF.

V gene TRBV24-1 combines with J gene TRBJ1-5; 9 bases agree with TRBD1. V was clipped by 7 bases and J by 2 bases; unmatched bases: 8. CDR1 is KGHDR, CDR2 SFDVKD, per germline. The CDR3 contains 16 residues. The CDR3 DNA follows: TGTGCCACCAGGGCGGACAGGGGTGGGGGCAATCAGCCCCAGCATTTT. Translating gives CATRADRGGGNQPQHF.

CDR3 in amino acids: CASSLSHKLGAGYTF. In DNA, the CDR3 is TGTGCCAGCAGTTTATCGCATAAGTTGGGCGCTGGCTACACCTTC. The chain carries TRBV27 and TRBJ1-2, with D unclear. The CDR3 length is 15 residues. Trimming shortened V by 0 bases and J by 7 bases, and 15 bases separated the two germline ends. Germline V gives CDR1 MNHEY, CDR2 SMNVEV (reference sequence).

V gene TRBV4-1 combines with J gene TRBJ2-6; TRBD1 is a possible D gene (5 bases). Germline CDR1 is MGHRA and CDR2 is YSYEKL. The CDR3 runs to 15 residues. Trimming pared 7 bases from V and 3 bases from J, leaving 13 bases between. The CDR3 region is CASTEQGYGANVLTF. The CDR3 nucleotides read TGCGCCAGCACCGAGCAGGGCTATGGGGCCAACGTCCTGACTTTC.

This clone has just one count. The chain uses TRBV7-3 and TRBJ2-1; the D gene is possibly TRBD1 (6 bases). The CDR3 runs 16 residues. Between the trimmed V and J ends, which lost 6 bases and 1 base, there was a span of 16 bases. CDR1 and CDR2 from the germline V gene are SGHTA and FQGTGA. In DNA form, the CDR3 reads TGTGCCAGCAGTCCCCAGGGGCGACAGTCCTACAATGAGCAGTTCTTC. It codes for CASSPQGRQSYNEQFF. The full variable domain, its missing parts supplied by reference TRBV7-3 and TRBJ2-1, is GAGVSQTPSNKVTEKGKYVELRCDPISGHTALYWYRQSLGQGPEFLIYFQGTGAADDSGLPNDRFFAVRPEGSVSTLKIQRTERGDSAVYLCASSPQGRQSYNEQFFGPGTRLTVL.

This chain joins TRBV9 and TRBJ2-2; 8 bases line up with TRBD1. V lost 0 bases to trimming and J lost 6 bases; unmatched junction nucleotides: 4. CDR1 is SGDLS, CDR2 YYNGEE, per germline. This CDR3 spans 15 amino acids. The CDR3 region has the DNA TGTGCCAGCAGCGTAGAGGGACAGGTGGCCGGGGAGCTGTTTTTT. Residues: CASSVEGQVAGELFF.

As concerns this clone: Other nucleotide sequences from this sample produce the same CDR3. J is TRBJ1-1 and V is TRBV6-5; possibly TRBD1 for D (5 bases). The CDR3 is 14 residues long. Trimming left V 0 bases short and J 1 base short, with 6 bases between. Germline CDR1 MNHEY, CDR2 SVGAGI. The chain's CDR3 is CASSYSRGNTEAFF. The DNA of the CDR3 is TGTGCCAGCAGTTACTCTAGGGGGAACACTGAAGCTTTCTTT.

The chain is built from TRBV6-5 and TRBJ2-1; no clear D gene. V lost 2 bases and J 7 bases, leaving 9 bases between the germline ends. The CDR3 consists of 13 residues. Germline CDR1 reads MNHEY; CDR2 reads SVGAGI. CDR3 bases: TGTGCCAGCAGTTACCGACTGGCTAATGAGCAGTTCTTC. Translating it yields CASSYRLANEQFF.

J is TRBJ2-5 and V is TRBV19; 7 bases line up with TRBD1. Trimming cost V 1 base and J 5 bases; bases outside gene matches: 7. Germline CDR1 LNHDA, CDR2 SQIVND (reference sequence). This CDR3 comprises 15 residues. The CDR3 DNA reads TGTGCCAGTAGTATAGGGACAGGCGCCGGGGAGACCCAGTACTTC. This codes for CASSIGTGAGETQYF.